This T cell receptor (beta chain) comes out of a study of breast tumors, draining lymph nodes, adjacent tissues. Study results and limitations: That most tumor T cells come from lymph nodes remained unproven. Tumor TCR diversity was below lymph nodes but above nontumor tissue. Luminal-like breast cancer showed significantly higher tumor–nontumor repertoire similarity than basal-like. Findings are consistent with lymph node origin and intratumoral expansion of most tumor T cells.

V gave up 5 bases and J gave up 6 bases; unmatched junction bases: 6. The CDR3 is 14 residues long. The germline V gene encodes CDR1 MDHEN and CDR2 SYDVKM. Each CDR3 protein gets one entry after TCRdb re-called the multiplex PCR reads with MiXCR. The sample records 290,000 or so distinct CDR3 sequences, 30% being singletons. Worth noting for this clonotype: The antigen remains unidentified.

The lymph nodes were axillary draining lymph nodes from breast cancer patients. Sequences were obtained from axillary lymph node tissue. The rearrangement uses TRBV28 and TRBJ2-1, with 8 bases fitting TRBD1. The TCR originated in a female donor with breast cancer. Some clones in this sample may be carry-over from other donors' samples. The CDR3 region is CASSRTGGSNEQFF. CDR3 DNA: TGTGCCAGCAGTAGAACAGGGGGAAGCAATGAGCAGTTCTTC. Combining the CDR3 with reference TRBV28 and TRBJ2-1 gives the whole variable domain DVKVTQSSRYLVKRTGEKVFLECVQDMDHENMFWYRQDPGLGLRLIYFSYDVKMKEKGDIPEGYSVSREKKERFSLILESASTNQTSMYLCASSRTGGSNEQFFGPGTRLTVL.